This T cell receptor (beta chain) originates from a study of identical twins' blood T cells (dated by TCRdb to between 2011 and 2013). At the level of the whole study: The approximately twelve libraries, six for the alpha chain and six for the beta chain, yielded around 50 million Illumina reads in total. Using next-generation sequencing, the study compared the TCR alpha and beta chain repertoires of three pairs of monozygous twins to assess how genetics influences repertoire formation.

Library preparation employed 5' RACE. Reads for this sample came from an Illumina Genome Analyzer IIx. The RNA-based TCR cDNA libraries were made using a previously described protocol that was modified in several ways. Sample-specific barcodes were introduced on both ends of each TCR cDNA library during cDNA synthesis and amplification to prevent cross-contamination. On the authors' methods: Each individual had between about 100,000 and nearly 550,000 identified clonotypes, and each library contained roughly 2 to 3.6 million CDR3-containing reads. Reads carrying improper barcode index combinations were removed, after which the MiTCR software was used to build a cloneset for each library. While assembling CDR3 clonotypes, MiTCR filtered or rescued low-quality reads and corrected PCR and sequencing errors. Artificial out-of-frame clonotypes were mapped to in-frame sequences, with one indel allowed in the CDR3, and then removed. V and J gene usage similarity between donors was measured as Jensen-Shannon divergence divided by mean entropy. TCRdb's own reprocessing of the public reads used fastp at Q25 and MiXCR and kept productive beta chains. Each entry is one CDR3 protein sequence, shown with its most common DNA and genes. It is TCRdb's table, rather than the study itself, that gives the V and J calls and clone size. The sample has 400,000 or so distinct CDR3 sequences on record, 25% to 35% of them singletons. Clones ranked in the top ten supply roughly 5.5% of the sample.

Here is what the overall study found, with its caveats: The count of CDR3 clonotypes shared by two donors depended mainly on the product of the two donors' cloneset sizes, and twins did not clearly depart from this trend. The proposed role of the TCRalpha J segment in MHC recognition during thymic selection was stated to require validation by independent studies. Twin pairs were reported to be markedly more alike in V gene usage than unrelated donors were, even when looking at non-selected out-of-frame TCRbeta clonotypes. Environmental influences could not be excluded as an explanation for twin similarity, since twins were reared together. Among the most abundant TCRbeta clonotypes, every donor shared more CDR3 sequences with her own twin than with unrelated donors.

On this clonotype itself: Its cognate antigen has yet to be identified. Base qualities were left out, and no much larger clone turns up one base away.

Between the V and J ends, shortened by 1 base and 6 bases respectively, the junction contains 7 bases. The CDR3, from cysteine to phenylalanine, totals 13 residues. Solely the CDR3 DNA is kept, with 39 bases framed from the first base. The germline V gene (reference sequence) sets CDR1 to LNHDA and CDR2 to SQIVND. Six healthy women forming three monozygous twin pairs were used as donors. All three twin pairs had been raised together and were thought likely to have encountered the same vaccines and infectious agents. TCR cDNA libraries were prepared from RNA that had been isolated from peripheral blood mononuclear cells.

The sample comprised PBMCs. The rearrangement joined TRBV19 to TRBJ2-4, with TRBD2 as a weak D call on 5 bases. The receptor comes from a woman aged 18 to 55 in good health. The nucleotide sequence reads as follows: TGTGCCAGTAGTATAGTCGGAGGAAACATTCAGTACTTC. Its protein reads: CASSIVGGNIQYF.